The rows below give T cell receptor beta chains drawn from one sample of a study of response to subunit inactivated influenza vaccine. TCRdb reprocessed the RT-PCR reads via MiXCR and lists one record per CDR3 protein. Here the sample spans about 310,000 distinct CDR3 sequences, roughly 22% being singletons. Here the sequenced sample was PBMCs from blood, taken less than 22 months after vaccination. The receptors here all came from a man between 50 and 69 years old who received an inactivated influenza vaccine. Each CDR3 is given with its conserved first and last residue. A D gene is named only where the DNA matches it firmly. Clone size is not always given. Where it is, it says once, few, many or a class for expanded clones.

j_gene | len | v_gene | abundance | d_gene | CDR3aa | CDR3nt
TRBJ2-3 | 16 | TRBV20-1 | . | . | CSASSSWVTSTDTQYF | TGCAGTGCTAGTAGTTCGTGGGTAACTAGCACAGATACGCAGTATTTT
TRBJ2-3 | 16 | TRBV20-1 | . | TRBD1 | CSALHRRTGISDTQYF | TGCAGTGCTCTACACCGACGGACAGGGATTTCAGATACGCAGTATTTT
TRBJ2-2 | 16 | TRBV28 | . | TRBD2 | CASRSFKRGARGELFF | TGTGCCAGCAGAAGCTTTAAGCGGGGGGCTCGTGGGGAGCTGTTTTTT
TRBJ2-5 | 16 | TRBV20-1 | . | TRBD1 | CSASTSRSGGRETQYF | TGCAGTGCTAGTACGTCCCGGTCAGGGGGCAGAGAGACCCAGTACTTC
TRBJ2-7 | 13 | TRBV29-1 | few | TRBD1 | CSVLTGGNNEQYF | TGCAGCGTTCTAACAGGGGGCAACAACGAGCAGTACTTC
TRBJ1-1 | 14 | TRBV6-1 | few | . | CASSPGTWPNEAFF | TGTGCCAGCAGCCCGGGGACATGGCCGAATGAAGCTTTCTTT
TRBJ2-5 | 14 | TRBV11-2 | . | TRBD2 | CASSPFGGQETQYF | TGTGCCAGCAGCCCTTTCGGGGGGCAAGAGACCCAGTACTTC
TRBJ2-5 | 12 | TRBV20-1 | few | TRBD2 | CSAPAGERTQYF | TGCAGTGCCCCGGCGGGGGAAAGGACCCAGTACTTC
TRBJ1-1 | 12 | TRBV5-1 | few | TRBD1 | CASSLTRGEAFF | TGCGCCAGCAGCCTAACCAGGGGGGAAGCTTTCTTT
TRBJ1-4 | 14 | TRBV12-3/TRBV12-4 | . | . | CASSSRGLNEKLFF | TGTGCCAGCAGTTCCAGGGGTCTTAATGAAAAACTGTTTTTT
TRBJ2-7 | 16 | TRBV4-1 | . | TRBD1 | CASSQGQGITRYEQYF | TGCGCCAGCAGCCAAGGACAGGGGATCACGCGCTACGAGCAGTACTTC
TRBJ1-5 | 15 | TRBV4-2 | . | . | CASSQEGHGNQPQHF | TGTGCCAGCAGCCAAGAGGGGCACGGCAATCAGCCCCAGCATTTT
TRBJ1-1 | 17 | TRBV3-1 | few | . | CASSQEGLPGMGDEAFF | TGTGCCAGCAGCCAAGAGGGGTTACCCGGAATGGGGGATGAAGCTTTCTTT
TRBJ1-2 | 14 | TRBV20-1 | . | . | CSARARRGNYGYTF | TGCAGTGCTAGAGCCCGGAGGGGTAACTATGGCTACACCTTC
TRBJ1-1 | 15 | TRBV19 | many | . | CASTSGGYLGTEAFF | TGTGCCAGTACAAGCGGGGGCTACCTTGGGACTGAAGCTTTCTTT
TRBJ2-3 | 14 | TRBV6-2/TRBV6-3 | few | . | CASSSRPGADTQYF | TGTGCCAGCAGTTCGAGACCCGGGGCAGATACGCAGTATTTT
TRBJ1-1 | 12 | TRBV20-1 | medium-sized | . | CSARGQGSEAFF | TGCAGTGCTAGGGGCCAGGGATCTGAAGCTTTCTTT
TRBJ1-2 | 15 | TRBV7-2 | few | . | CASSSRWVGTYGYTF | TGTGCCAGCAGCTCCCGGTGGGTGGGGACCTATGGCTACACCTTC
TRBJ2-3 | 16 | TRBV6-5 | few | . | CASSYSWDSSTDTQYF | TGTGCCAGCAGTTACTCGTGGGATTCCAGCACAGATACGCAGTATTTT
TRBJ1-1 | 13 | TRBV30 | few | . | CAWGGQADTEAFF | TGTGCCTGGGGCGGTCAGGCGGACACTGAAGCTTTCTTT
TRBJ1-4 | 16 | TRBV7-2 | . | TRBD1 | CASSPGTGNGGRELFF | TGTGCCAGCAGCCCCGGGACAGGGAATGGAGGGAGGGAACTGTTTTTT